This T cell receptor (beta chain) derives from a study of identical twins. Template switching added a universal primer site, and cDNA bore unique molecular identifiers. TCRdb re-called the 5' RACE reads through MiXCR, storing one row per CDR3 protein. The sample consists of 1.5 million or so distinct CDR3 sequences, under 35% of them appearing once. This CDR3 has 15 amino acids. The J segment lost 3 bases and the V segment lost 6 bases, leaving 5 bases of the junction unmatched. The germline gives CDR1 MDHEN, CDR2 SYDVKM. The source is a newborn girl in good health. Input material: cord blood. The chain combines TRBV28 with TRBJ1-1; TRBD1 matches 12 bases. CDR3 nucleotides: TGTGCCAGCAGGCGGGACAGGGGGCGGCACACTGAAGCTTTCTTT. It codes for CASRRDRGRHTEAFF.